The clone carrying this T cell receptor beta chain was recorded once. This entry is derived from a study of shared clonotypes between healthy human individuals. CDR3 size: 15 residues. J lost 5 bases, V lost 5 bases, and 5 bases had no gene match. Germline lookup yields CDR1 SGHTS and CDR2 YDEGEE. Sorted-subset replicate PCR reactions contained approximately 190 ng DNA, corresponding to tens of thousands of T cell genomes. Original methodology: Because ImmunoSEQ provided only junction sequences with no quality scores, the filtering differed. The table came from immunoSEQ multiplex PCR; TCRdb's copy has only in-frame clones and leaves some out. D and trimming come from the DNA, and the V and J calls and clone size come from that table. The sample has around 1.6 million clones; 95% to 99% are singletons. Splitting of CD4+ cells produced CD45RA+ naive and CD45RA-negative memory subsets.

Source material: naive CD4+ T cells sorted from blood. This sample's subset: CD45RA+ positively selected. This TCR derives from a man aged 25 to 40 in good health. The gene calls are TRBV5-8 and TRBJ2-2; TRBD1 matches at 11 bases. The chain's CDR3 is CASSRTGGGTGELFF. The DNA of the CDR3 is TGTGCCAGCAGTCGGACAGGGGGCGGTACCGGGGAGCTGTTTTTT.